This paragraph reports one TCR beta chain. Its antigen specificity is not known. Per-nucleotide qualities are absent, and no much larger clonotype sits a single base away. Library preparation used the immunoSEQ multiplex PCR assay. TCRdb's version of the immuneACCESS table is confined to in-frame rearrangements and falls short of the full clone set. An unresolved V gene accounts for under half of the shortfall where checked; the remainder is of unknown origin. The sample data list over 150,000 clones, and about 93% of these were observed just once. Clones ranked in the top ten supply around 1.6% of the sample. Trimming accounts for 7 bases at V and 0 bases at J, while the number of junction bases matched to no gene is 4. CDR1 and CDR2 (SGHDN, FVKESK) derive from the germline V gene. The CDR3 covers 14 residues, taking in both the cysteine and the phenylalanine. The DNA shown is the 42-base CDR3, in frame from base 1.

The data are from a study of control samples from healthy donors and cancer patients (dated by TCRdb to 2019 to 2021). This clonotype was sampled from a young man in good health. The rearrangement combines TRBV14 with TRBJ2-7; the central 9 bases match TRBD1. The sequenced sample was blood. The CDR3: CASTPGQGSYEQYF. The DNA sequence is TGTGCCAGCACTCCGGGACAGGGCTCCTACGAGCAGTACTTC.